These 5 T cell receptor beta chains originate from one sample sequenced in a study of early T cells in non-severe SARS-CoV-2 infection. TCRdb re-called the 5' RACE reads with MiXCR, one entry per CDR3 protein. Seen here are over 85,000 distinct CDR3 sequences, about 12% observed once, and the top ten hold about 5.7%. Sequencing input: whole blood. Receptors originate from an adult who was a healthcare worker with PCR-confirmed SARS-CoV-2 infection or an uninfected control (not recorded which).

This clonotype has a handful of counts. The chain couples TRBV10-2 to TRBJ2-3; 7 bases fit TRBD2. Germline loops: CDR1 WSHSY, CDR2 SAAADI. V shed 0 bases, J shed 1 base, and the junction held 7 bases outside the gene matches. The CDR3 runs 17 residues. CDR3 bases: TGCGCCAGCAGTGAGTCCAAGCGGGATAGGGGCACAGATACGCAGTATTTT. Translated, it gives CASSESKRDRGTDTQYF.

This clonotype was seen a few times. DNA for the CDR3: TGTGCCAGCAGCTTAGTTTGGGACGGGTACTACGAGCAGTACTTC. It is translated as CASSLVWDGYYEQYF. The V and J genes are TRBV7-2 and TRBJ2-7; D possibly uses TRBD1 or TRBD2 (5 bases each). CDR1 is SGHTA, CDR2 FQGNSA, per germline. Trimming took 1 base from V and 3 from J, leaving 13 bases between them. The CDR3 is 15 amino acids.

Regarding this clonotype: Relative to the germline gene, one junction end is altered; a read error may explain this. The rearrangement joins TRBV9 to TRBJ2-7; D remains unclear. This CDR3 is 10 amino acids long. Per the germline V gene, CDR1 is SGDLS and CDR2 is YYNGEE. CDR3 nucleotides: TGTGCCAGCAGCGCCCCTGCCACCCACTTC. This translates into CASSAPATHF.

This clonotype appeared a few times. This chain connects TRBV6-1 to TRBJ2-2; D call uncertain. CDR3 size: 12 residues. The V gene's germline CDR1 is MNHNS and CDR2 SASEGT. Trimming removed 5 bases from V and 6 bases from J, with 7 bases in between. The CDR3 loop reads CASSPRAGELFF. The CDR3 bases are TGTGCCAGCAGTCCCCGGGCCGGGGAGCTGTTTTTT.

In its sample, this clonotype was seen many times. CDR3 nucleotide sequence: TGCGCCAGCACCGAGGGAGTCTTGGGCGAGCAGTACTTC. This codes for CASTEGVLGEQYF. The chain joins TRBV10-2 to TRBJ2-7; D perhaps matches TRBD2 (5 bases). The V end was cut by 7 bases, the J end by 6 bases, with 16 bases between. CDR1 WSHSY and CDR2 SAAADI come from the germline V gene. CDR3 length: 13 residues.